Here is one TCR beta chain with its context. The length of the CDR3 is 11 residues. V lost 2 bases, J lost 8 bases, and 6 bases lay in between. This entry belongs to a study of blood T cell repertoires in COVID-19. Study context: From the United States, Italy and Spain came samples of acute and convalescent COVID-19.

Profiled with immunoSEQ multiplex PCR; TCRdb holds only in-frame clones, not every one. The sample lists 130,000 to 150,000 clones; 70% to 90% were seen once. V usage is TRBV12-3 or TRBV12-4 and J usage is TRBJ1-2, with no clear D. Sample: peripheral blood. The TCR sequence derives from a man in his fifties or sixties with active or convalescent COVID-19. The CDR3: CASSLNGGYTF. The CDR3, as DNA: TGTGCCAGCAGTTTAAACGGGGGCTACACCTTC.